This TCR beta chain was retrieved from a study of CD8 T cells in Susac syndrome. Overall study findings and caveats: As acknowledged by the study, its TCR sequencing and HLA analysis included a relatively small number of individuals.

Random hexamers were used to reverse transcribe an amount of roughly 0.5 to 1 ug RNA. Amplification of TCR beta CDR3 across 54 Vbeta and 13 Jbeta was performed with immunoSEQ multiplex PCR. TCRdb itself ran the immunoSEQ multiplex PCR reads through MiXCR, one entry per CDR3 protein. This sample has around 190,000 distinct CDR3 sequences; about 94% occur once, and the top ten carry 0.1%. Healthy donors served as the controls. They were matched for age and sex. FACS was used to enrich TEMRA cells, whereas the CD8+ and CD4+ T cells were obtained by negative isolation. The J segment lost 5 bases and the V segment lost 3 bases, leaving 4 bases of the junction unmatched. The CDR3 contains 16 residues. Per germline, CDR1 DFQATT and CDR2 SNEGSKA (reference sequence). Worth noting for this clonotype: As yet, its antigen is unknown.

The source is a human donor in good health. Material for sequencing was CD4+ T cells from PBMCs. This chain joins TRBV20-1 and TRBJ2-2; 15 bases line up with TRBD2. The CDR3 here is CSARTGTSGGTGELFF. The CDR3 coding sequence is TGCAGTGCTAGGACCGGGACTAGCGGGGGGACCGGGGAGCTGTTTTTT.